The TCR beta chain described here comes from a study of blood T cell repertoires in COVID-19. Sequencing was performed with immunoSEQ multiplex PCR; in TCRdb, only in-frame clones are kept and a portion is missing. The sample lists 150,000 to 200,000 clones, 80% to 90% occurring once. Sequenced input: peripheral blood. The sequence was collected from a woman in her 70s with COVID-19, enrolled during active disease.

The CDR3 region has the DNA TGTGCCAGCAGAGGGACAGGGGGCGCGGATGGCTACACCTTC. It codes for CASRGTGGADGYTF. J is TRBJ1-2 and V is TRBV2, with 12 bases aligning to TRBD1. Germline V gives CDR1 SNHLY, CDR2 FYNNEI. This CDR3 is 14 amino acids long. The ends lost 6 bases at V and 6 bases at J; junction bases unmatched: 5. The entire variable domain, with the rest obtained from reference TRBV2 and TRBJ1-2, is as follows: EPEVTQTPSHQVTQMGQEVILRCVPISNHLYFYWYRQILGQKVEFLVSFYNNEISEKSEIFDDQFSVERPDGSNFTLKIRSTKLEDSAMYFCASRGTGGADGYTFGSGTRLTVV.